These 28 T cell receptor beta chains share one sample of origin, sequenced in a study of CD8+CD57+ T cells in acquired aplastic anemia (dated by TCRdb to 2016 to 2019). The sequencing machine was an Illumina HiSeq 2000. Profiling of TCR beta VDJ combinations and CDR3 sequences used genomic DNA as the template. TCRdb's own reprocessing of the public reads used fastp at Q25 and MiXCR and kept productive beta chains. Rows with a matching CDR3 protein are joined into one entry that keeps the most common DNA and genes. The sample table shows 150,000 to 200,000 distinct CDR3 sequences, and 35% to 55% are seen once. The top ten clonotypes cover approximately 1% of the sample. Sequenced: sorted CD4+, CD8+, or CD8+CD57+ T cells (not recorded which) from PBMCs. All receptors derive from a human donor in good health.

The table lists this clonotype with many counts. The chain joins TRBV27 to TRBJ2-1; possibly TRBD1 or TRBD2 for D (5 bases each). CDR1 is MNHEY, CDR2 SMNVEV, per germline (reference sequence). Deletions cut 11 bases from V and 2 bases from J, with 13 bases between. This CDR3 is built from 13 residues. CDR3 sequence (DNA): TGTGCCGCAGGAAGAGGGGCCTACAATGAGCAGTTCTTC. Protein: CAAGRGAYNEQFF.

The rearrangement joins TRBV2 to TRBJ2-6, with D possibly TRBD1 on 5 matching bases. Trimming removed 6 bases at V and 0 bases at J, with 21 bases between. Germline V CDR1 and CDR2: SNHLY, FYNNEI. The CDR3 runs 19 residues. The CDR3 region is CASRPYRPPAFSGANVLTF. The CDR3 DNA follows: TGTGCCAGCAGACCGTACAGGCCACCAGCCTTCTCTGGGGCCAACGTCCTGACTTTC. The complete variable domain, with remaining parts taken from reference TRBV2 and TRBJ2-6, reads EPEVTQTPSHQVTQMGQEVILRCVPISNHLYFYWYRQILGQKVEFLVSFYNNEISEKSEIFDDQFSVERPDGSNFTLKIRSTKLEDSAMYFCASRPYRPPAFSGANVLTFGAGSRLTVL.

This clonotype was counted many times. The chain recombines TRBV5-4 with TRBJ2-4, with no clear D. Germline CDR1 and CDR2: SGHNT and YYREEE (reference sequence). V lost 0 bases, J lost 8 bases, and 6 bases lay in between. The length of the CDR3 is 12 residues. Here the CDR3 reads CASSLGMDIQYF. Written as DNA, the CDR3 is TGTGCCAGCAGCTTGGGAATGGACATTCAGTACTTC.

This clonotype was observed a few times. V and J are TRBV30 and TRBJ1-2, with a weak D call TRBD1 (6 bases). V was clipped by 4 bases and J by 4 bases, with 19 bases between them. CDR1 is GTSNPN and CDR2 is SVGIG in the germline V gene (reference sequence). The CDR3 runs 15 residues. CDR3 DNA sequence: TGTGCCTGGACCACTACCCACCAGGGGATCTATGGCTACACCTTC. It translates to CAWTTTHQGIYGYTF.

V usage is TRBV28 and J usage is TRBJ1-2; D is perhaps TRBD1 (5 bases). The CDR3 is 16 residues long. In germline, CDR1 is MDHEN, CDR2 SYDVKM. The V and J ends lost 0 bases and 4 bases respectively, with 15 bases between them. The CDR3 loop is CASSLWGGRFLYGYTF. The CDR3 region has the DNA TGTGCCAGCAGTTTATGGGGGGGTAGGTTCCTCTATGGCTACACCTTC.

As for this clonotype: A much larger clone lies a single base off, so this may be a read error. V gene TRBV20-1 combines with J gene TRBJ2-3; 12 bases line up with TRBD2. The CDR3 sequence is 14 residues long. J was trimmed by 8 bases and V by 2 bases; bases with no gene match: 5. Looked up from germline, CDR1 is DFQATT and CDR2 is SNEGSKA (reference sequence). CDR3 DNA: TGCAGTGCTAGACTAGCGGGAGGGTCGGGTACGCAGTATTTT. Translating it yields CSARLAGGSGTQYF.

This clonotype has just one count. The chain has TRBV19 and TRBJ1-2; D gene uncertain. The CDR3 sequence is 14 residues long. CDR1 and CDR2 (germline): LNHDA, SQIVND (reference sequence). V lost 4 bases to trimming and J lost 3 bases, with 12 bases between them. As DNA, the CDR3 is TGTGCCAGTAGTACAAATGTTCCGTACTATGGCTACACCTTC. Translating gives CASSTNVPYYGYTF.

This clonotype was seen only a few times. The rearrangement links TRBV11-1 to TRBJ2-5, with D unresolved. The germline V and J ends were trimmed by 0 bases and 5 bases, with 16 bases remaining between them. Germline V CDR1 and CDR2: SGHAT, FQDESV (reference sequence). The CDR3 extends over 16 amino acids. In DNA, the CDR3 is TGTGCCAGCAGCTTAGCGCCCAGGTCTATTTGGGAGACCCAGTACTTC. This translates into CASSLAPRSIWETQYF.

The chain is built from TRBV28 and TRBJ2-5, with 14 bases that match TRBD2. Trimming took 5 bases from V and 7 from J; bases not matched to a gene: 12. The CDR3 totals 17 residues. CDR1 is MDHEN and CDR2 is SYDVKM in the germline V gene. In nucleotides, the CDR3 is TGTGCCAGCAGTGCAGCGGGACTAGCGGGAGCTTTCGGGACCCAGTACTTC. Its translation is CASSAAGLAGAFGTQYF.

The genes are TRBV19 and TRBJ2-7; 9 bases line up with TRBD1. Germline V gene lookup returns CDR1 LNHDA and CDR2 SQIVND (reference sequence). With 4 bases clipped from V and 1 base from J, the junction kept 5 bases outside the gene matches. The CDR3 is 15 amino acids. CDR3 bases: TGTGCCAGTAGTACCCTCGGGACAGGGTCCTACGAGCAGTACTTC. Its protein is CASSTLGTGSYEQYF.

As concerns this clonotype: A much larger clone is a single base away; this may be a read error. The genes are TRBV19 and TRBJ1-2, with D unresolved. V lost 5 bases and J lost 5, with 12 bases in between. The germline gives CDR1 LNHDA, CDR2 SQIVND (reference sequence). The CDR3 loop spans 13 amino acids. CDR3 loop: CASSPPTGYGYTF. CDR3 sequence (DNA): TGTGCCAGTAGTCCCCCAACCGGGTATGGCTACACCTTC.

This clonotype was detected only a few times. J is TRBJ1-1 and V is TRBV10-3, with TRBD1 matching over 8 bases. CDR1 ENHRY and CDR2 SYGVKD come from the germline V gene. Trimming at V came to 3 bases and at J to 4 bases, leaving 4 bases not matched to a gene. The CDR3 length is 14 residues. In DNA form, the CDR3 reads TGTGCCATCAGTGATTACGACAGGGGCACTGAAGCTTTCTTT. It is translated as CAISDYDRGTEAFF.

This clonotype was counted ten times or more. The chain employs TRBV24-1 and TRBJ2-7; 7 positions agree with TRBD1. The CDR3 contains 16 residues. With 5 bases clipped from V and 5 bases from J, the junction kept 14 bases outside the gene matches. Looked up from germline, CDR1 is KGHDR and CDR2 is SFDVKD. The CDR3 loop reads CATSGPTGDRMDEQYF. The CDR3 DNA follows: TGTGCCACCAGTGGCCCTACAGGGGATAGGATGGACGAGCAGTACTTC.

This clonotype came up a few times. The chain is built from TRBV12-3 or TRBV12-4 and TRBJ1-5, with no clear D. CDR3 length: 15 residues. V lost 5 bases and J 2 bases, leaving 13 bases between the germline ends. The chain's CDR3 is CASSRGLGGNQPQHF. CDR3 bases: TGTGCCAGCAGTCGCGGCCTTGGGGGCAATCAGCCCCAGCATTTT.

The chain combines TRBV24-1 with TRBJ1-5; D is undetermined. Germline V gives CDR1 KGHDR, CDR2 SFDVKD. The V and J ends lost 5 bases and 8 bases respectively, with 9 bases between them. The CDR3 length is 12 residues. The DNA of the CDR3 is TGTGCCACCAGTGGGCCCGGGAAGCCCCAGCATTTT. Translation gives CATSGPGKPQHF.

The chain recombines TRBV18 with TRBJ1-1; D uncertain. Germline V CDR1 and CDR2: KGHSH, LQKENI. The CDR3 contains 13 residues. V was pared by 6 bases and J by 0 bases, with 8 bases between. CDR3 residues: CASSQVVNTEAFF. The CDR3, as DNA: TGTGCCAGCTCCCAGGTGGTGAACACTGAAGCTTTCTTT.

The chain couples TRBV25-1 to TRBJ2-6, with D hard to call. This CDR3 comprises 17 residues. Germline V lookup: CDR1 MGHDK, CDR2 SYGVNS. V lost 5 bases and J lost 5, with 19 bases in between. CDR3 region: CASSLDVRQARANVLTF. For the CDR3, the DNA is TGTGCCAGCAGTTTGGATGTTCGGCAGGCTCGGGCCAACGTCCTGACTTTC.

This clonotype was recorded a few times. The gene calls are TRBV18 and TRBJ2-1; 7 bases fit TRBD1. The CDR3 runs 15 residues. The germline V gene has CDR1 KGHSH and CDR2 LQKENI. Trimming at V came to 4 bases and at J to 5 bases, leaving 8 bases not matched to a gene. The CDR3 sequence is CASSLDAGGHNEQFF. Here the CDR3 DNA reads TGTGCCAGCTCACTAGACGCAGGGGGTCACAATGAGCAGTTCTTC.

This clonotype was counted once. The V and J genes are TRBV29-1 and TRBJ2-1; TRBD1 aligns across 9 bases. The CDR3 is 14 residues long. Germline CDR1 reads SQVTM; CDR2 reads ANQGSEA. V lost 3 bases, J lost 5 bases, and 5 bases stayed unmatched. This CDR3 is CSVDWDREDNEQFF. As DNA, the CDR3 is TGCAGCGTTGACTGGGACAGGGAGGACAATGAGCAGTTCTTC.

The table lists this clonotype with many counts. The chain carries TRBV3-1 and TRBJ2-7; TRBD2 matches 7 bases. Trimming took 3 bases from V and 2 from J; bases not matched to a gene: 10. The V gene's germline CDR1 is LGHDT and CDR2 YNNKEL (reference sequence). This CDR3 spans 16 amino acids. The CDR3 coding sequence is TGTGCCAGCAGCCACACTGCATTAGGGAGGGCCTACGAGCAGTACTTC. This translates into CASSHTALGRAYEQYF.

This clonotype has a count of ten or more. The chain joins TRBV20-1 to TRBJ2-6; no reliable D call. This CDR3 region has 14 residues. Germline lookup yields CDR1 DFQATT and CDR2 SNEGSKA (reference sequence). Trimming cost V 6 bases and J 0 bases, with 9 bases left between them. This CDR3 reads CSAAQYSGANVLTF. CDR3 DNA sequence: TGCAGTGCCGCTCAGTACTCTGGGGCCAACGTCCTGACTTTC.

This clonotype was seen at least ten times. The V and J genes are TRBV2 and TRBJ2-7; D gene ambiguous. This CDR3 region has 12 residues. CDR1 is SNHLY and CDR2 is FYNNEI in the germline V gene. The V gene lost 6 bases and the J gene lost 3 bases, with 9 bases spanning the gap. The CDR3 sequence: CASSVDFYEQYF. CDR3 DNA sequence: TGTGCCAGCAGCGTCGACTTCTACGAGCAGTACTTC.

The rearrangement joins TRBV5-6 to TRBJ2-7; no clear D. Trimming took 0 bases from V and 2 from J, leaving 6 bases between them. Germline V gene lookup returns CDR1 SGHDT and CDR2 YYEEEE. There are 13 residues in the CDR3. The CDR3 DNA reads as TGTGCCAGCAGCTTGGTAGGTCCCTACGAGCAGTACTTC. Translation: CASSLVGPYEQYF.

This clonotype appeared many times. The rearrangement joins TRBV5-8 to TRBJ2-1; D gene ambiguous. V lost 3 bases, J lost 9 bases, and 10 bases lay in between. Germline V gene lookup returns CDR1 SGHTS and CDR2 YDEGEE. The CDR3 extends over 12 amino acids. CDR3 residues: CASSYGAVEQFF. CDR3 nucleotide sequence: TGTGCCAGCAGCTACGGAGCCGTTGAGCAGTTCTTC.

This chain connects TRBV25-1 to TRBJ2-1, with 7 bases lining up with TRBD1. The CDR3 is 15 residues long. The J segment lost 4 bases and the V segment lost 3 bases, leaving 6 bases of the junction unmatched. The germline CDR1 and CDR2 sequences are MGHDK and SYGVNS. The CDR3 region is CASSDPGGLYNEQFF. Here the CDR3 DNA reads TGTGCCAGCAGTGACCCAGGGGGTCTTTACAATGAGCAGTTCTTC.

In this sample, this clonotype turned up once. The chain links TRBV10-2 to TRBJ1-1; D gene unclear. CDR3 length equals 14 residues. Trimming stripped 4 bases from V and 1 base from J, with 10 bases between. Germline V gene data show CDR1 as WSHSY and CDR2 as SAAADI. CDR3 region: CASSVTVENTEAFF. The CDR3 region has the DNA TGCGCCAGCAGTGTTACAGTCGAGAACACTGAAGCTTTCTTT.

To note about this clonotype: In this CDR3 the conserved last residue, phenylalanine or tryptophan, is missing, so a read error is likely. Here the CDR3 DNA reads TGCGCCAGCAGCCAAGATCCCTCTCCGGGGCAGCCCCAGCATTCT. Its translation is CASSQDPSPGQPQHS. V and J are TRBV4-3 and TRBJ1-5; D is unclear. The CDR3 has 15 amino acids. V lost 0 bases, J lost 7 bases, and 13 bases lay in between. Per the germline V gene, CDR1 is LGHNA and CDR2 is YSLEER.

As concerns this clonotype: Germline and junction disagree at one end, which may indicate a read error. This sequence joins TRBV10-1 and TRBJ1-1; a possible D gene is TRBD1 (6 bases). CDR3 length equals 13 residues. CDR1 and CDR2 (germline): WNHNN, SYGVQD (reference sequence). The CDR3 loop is CASNPGGWAEAFF. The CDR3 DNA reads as TGTGCCAGCAACCCTGGGGGCTGGGCTGAAGCTTTCTTT.